Listed here are 11 T cell receptor beta chains from one sample, sequenced in a study of T cells expressing NK-cell markers. TCRdb re-called the 5' RACE reads and gives one entry per CDR3 protein, without DNA. The data show about 170,000 distinct CDR3 sequences, and the top ten clones hold 20%. Sequenced material: blood T cells: a sorted CD56 or NKG2C T cell subset, CD4+ or CD8+ T cells, or bulk PBMC T cells (not recorded which). The receptors were gathered from a man aged 18-70 years in good health.

This chain connects TRBV2 to TRBJ2-7. The CDR3 is 14 amino acids. Germline values: CDR1 SNHLY, CDR2 FYNNEI. The chain's CDR3 is CASSVYVGAYEQYF. Combining the CDR3 with reference TRBV2 and TRBJ2-7 gives the whole variable domain EPEVTQTPSHQVTQMGQEVILRCVPISNHLYFYWYRQILGQKVEFLVSFYNNEISEKSEIFDDQFSVERPDGSNFTLKIRSTKLEDSAMYFCASSVYVGAYEQYFGPGTRLTVT.

The V call is TRBV12-3 or TRBV12-4, the J call TRBJ2-7. The CDR3 length is 13 residues. This chain's CDR3 is CASSLVRDSEQYF.

This chain joins TRBV27 and TRBJ1-5; the D call from TCRdb, TRBD1, cannot be confirmed without DNA. Germline V gene lookup returns CDR1 MNHEY and CDR2 SMNVEV (reference sequence). This CDR3 is built from 14 residues. The CDR3 sequence is CASSLQAAGQPQHF.

V usage is TRBV9 and J usage is TRBJ2-6. CDR3 length equals 17 residues. CDR1 and CDR2 (germline): SGDLS, YYNGEE. The CDR3 sequence: CASSATYTFSGANVLTF.

This sequence joins TRBV12-3 or TRBV12-4 and TRBJ2-7; there is no DNA to check the TCRdb D call of TRBD1. The CDR3 length is 14 residues. The CDR3 protein is CASSMTGGGNEQYF.

The chain has TRBV27 and TRBJ2-6; TCRdb selects TRBD1, and the lack of DNA leaves this call unchecked. The CDR3 spans 15 residues. The germline V gene encodes CDR1 MNHEY and CDR2 SMNVEV (reference sequence). CDR3: CASSEGVSGANVLTF.

The chain combines TRBV9 with TRBJ2-4. Germline values: CDR1 SGDLS, CDR2 YYNGEE. This CDR3 contains 14 residues. CDR3 in amino acids: CASSNPLAKNIQYF.

The chain uses TRBV19 and TRBJ2-1; as DNA is missing, the TRBD1 call by TCRdb cannot be tested. The germline CDR1 and CDR2 sequences are LNHDA and SQIVND (reference sequence). This CDR3 has 14 residues. The CDR3 spells CASSRGQIYNEQFF.

The chain carries TRBV13 and TRBJ2-1; the TCRdb D gene call, TRBD1, has no DNA to confirm it. This CDR3 is 14 amino acids long. Germline V lookup: CDR1 PRHDT, CDR2 FYEKMQ (reference sequence). CDR3 region: CASSSRTGRVEQFF.

The V call is TRBV7-9, the J call TRBJ2-5; TCRdb indicates TRBD1, and absent DNA this call remains unverified. The length of the CDR3 is 16 residues. The germline V gene has CDR1 SEHNR and CDR2 FQNEAQ (reference sequence). The CDR3 loop reads CASRPSIGTEQETQYF.

This chain joins TRBV6-5 and TRBJ2-2; absent DNA, TCRdb's TRBD2 call cannot be checked. CDR3 length equals 22 residues. Germline loops: CDR1 MNHEY, CDR2 SVGAGI. CDR3 region: CASSSQTGTSGGPTLVLGELFF.